This TCR beta chain emerged from a study of blood T cells in healthy people across ages. PCR was performed a second time for 7 to 11 cycles using a sample-barcoded 5' primer and a J-beta primer mix. TCRdb reprocessed the 5' RACE reads with MiXCR, giving one entry per CDR3 protein. The sample yields roughly 790,000 distinct CDR3 sequences, around 40% seen once. This clonotype came up a few times. Germline V CDR1 and CDR2: MDHEN, SYDVKM. Trimming took 3 bases from V and 2 from J; bases not matched to a gene: 1. This CDR3 has 15 residues. The chain joins TRBV28 to TRBJ2-6, with TRBD1 matching 7 bases. The TCR sequence derives from a woman aged 60-75 years in good health. The sample comprised blood. The DNA for the CDR3 is TGTGCCAGCAGTTTCGGGACAGCTGGGGCCAACGTCCTGACTTTC. This encodes CASSFGTAGANVLTF.